Below, 17 T cell receptor beta chains from the same sample are listed, as sequenced in a study of response to subunit inactivated influenza vaccine. TCRdb recomputed calls from the RT-PCR reads with MiXCR, one row per CDR3 protein. This sample has hundreds of thousands of distinct CDR3 sequences, with 14% found just once. The sample was PBMCs from blood, taken roughly 2 weeks before vaccination. The receptor source for this set is a man aged 50 to 60 who received an inactivated influenza vaccine.

This clonotype was seen a few times. The V and J genes are TRBV7-2 and TRBJ2-3, with 8 nucleotides matching TRBD2. The trim removed 3 bases at V and 2 bases at J, leaving 10 bases unmatched. CDR3 size: 17 residues. Germline V gene lookup returns CDR1 SGHTA and CDR2 FQGNSA. The chain's CDR3 is CASSFDPGLVITDTQYF. Written as DNA, the CDR3 is TGTGCCAGCAGCTTTGACCCGGGACTAGTGATCACAGATACGCAGTATTTT. Looking up the rest from reference TRBV7-2 and TRBJ2-3 gives the full variable domain: GAGVSQSPSNKVTEKGKDVELRCDPISGHTALYWYRQSLGQGLEFLIYFQGNSAPDKSGLPSDRFSAERTGGSVSTLTIQRTQQEDSAVYLCASSFDPGLVITDTQYFGPGTRLTVL.

This clonotype was recorded a few times. This chain uses TRBV7-9 with TRBJ2-5; D is tentatively TRBD1 or TRBD2 (7 bases each). The germline gives CDR1 SEHNR, CDR2 FQNEAQ (reference sequence). CDR3 length: 15 amino acids. V gave up 5 bases and J gave up 0 bases, with 13 bases separating them. CDR3 sequence reads: CASSVTGTNQETQYF. CDR3 coding DNA: TGTGCCAGCAGCGTGACAGGGACTAACCAAGAGACCCAGTACTTC.

This clonotype was recorded a few times. The V gene is TRBV6-1, the J gene TRBJ2-2; 7 bases match TRBD1. V was clipped by 5 bases and J by 6 bases; unmatched bases: 6. Germline CDR1 reads MNHNS; CDR2 reads SASEGT. The CDR3 is 14 residues long. The CDR3 region is CASSRQGLAGELFF. CDR3 coding DNA: TGTGCCAGCAGTCGACAGGGATTGGCCGGGGAGCTGTTTTTT.

The chain joins TRBV7-2 to TRBJ2-1; 11 bases are a match to TRBD2. The V and J ends lost 4 bases and 4 bases, in that order; junction bases with no gene match: 6. Germline CDR1 is SGHTA and CDR2 is FQGNSA. The CDR3 runs 16 residues. CDR3 sequence reads: CASSSGLAAAYNEQFF. In nucleotides, the CDR3 is TGTGCCAGCAGCTCGGGACTAGCGGCTGCATACAATGAGCAGTTCTTC.

The chain couples TRBV3-1 to TRBJ2-1; TRBD2 matches at 11 bases. Germline V CDR1 and CDR2: LGHDT, YNNKEL (reference sequence). This CDR3 spans 15 amino acids. Trimming took 2 bases from V and 9 from J; bases not matched to a gene: 6. The DNA of the CDR3 is TGTGCCAGCAGCCAAATAGCGGGGGGGCGGAGTGAGCAGTTCTTC. Its protein is CASSQIAGGRSEQFF.

This clonotype was seen repeatedly, ten times or more. The chain couples TRBV5-6 to TRBJ2-3; D uncertain. The V end was cut by 3 bases, the J end by 8 bases, with 7 bases between. This CDR3 spans 11 amino acids. The germline CDR1 and CDR2 sequences are SGHDT and YYEEEE. In nucleotides, the CDR3 is TGTGCCAGCAGCTCAACGGGTACGCAGTATTTT. Protein product: CASSSTGTQYF.

This clonotype turned up a few times. CDR3 amino acids: CASSSTLAGEQFF. CDR3 DNA sequence: TGTGCCAGCAGCTCCACCCTAGCGGGCGAGCAGTTCTTC. The V and J genes are TRBV7-3 and TRBJ2-1; the match to TRBD2 covers 8 bases. The CDR3 extends over 13 amino acids. Trimming took 4 bases from V and 10 from J; bases not matched to a gene: 6. CDR1 is SGHTA and CDR2 is FQGTGA in the germline V gene.

The chain couples TRBV20-1 to TRBJ2-1, with a tentative D call TRBD2 (6 bases). This CDR3 has 14 residues. CDR1 and CDR2 (germline): DFQATT, SNEGSKA (reference sequence). The V end was cut by 2 bases, the J end by 4 bases, with 12 bases between. The CDR3 is CSARLAGIYNEQFF. CDR3 in DNA: TGCAGTGCTAGACTCGCGGGGATTTACAATGAGCAGTTCTTC.

The chain couples TRBV28 to TRBJ2-5; D is perhaps TRBD2 (6 bases). Germline V gene lookup returns CDR1 MDHEN and CDR2 SYDVKM. V lost 5 bases to trimming and J lost 9 bases, with 19 bases between them. The CDR3 is 14 amino acids. The CDR3: CASSPPSREWAQYF. CDR3 DNA sequence: TGTGCCAGCAGTCCCCCCTCCCGGGAGTGGGCCCAGTACTTC.

This clonotype has more than one count but fewer than ten. The chain links TRBV5-6 to TRBJ2-1, with TRBD1 identical over 9 bases. This CDR3 has 14 residues. Germline CDR1 and CDR2: SGHDT and YYEEEE. Germline trimming cut 4 bases from V and 8 bases from J; bases unmatched to any gene: 7. The CDR3 DNA reads TGTGCCAGCAGCGGGGTGGACAGGGGCCATGAGCAGTTCTTC. Protein: CASSGVDRGHEQFF. The variable domain in full, with the rest retrieved from reference TRBV5-6 and TRBJ2-1, is DAGVTQSPTHLIKTRGQQVTLRCSPKSGHDTVSWYQQALGQGPQFIFQYYEEEERQRGNFPDRFSGHQFPNYSSELNVNALLLGDSALYLCASSGVDRGHEQFFGPGTRLTVL.

The chain is built from TRBV7-9 and TRBJ2-1; D assignment may be TRBD1 or TRBD2 (5 bases each). Germline CDR1 and CDR2: SEHNR and FQNEAQ (reference sequence). V lost 4 bases and J 9 bases, leaving 19 bases between the germline ends. The CDR3 runs to 15 residues. For the CDR3, the DNA is TGTGCCAGCAGCTCCACAGAGGGACGGAAGAGTGAGCAGTTCTTC. Translation gives CASSSTEGRKSEQFF.

The table lists this clonotype with a count of one. Being one base from a much bigger clone, this may be a read error. The V and J genes are TRBV24-1 and TRBJ2-2; possible D gene TRBD2, 5 bases. This CDR3 region has 14 residues. From germline, CDR1 is KGHDR and CDR2 SFDVKD. The CDR3 nucleotides read TGTGCCACCAGTGACCCCCGGAACACCGGGGAGCTGTATTTT. Amino acid sequence: CATSDPRNTGELYF.

The gene calls are TRBV28 and TRBJ2-7; D ambiguous. Trimming removed 5 bases from V and 6 bases from J, with 14 bases in between. The CDR3 contains 13 residues. The germline CDR1 and CDR2 sequences are MDHEN and SYDVKM. This chain's CDR3 is CASSDRPGSEQYF. The DNA of the CDR3 is TGTGCCAGCAGTGATCGGCCAGGATCCGAGCAGTACTTC.

This clonotype was seen at least ten times. The chain carries TRBV5-1 and TRBJ2-1, with D possibly matching TRBD1 (6 bases). Deletions cut 4 bases from V and 0 bases from J, with 14 bases between. The CDR3 length is 16 residues. Germline V gene sequence: CDR1 SGHRS, CDR2 YFSETQ. The CDR3 here is CASSLTGTTSYNEQFF. As DNA, the CDR3 is TGCGCCAGCAGCCTTACCGGGACAACCTCCTACAATGAGCAGTTCTTC.

This sequence joins TRBV2 and TRBJ2-7; no clear D. CDR3 length equals 16 residues. Trimming pared 0 bases from V and 3 bases from J, leaving 15 bases between. Germline CDR1 SNHLY, CDR2 FYNNEI. DNA of the CDR3: TGTGCCAGCAGTGAAGCGCTTCGGGCAGGTTTCTACGAGCAGTACTTC. Amino acids: CASSEALRAGFYEQYF.

The chain recombines TRBV20-1 with TRBJ1-1; D is undetermined. Trimming cost V 4 bases and J 1 base, with 13 bases left between them. CDR1 and CDR2 (germline): DFQATT, SNEGSKA (reference sequence). The length of the CDR3 is 14 residues. DNA of the CDR3: TGCAGTGCTAAAGTGGCGAGTTGGAACACTGAAGCTTTCTTT. Translating gives CSAKVASWNTEAFF.

A note on this clonotype: At one boundary the junction diverges from the germline segment, which might be a read error. The chain links TRBV6-2 or TRBV6-3 to TRBJ2-3; TRBD2 is a possible D gene (5 bases). This CDR3 spans 18 amino acids. CDR1 is MNHEY, CDR2 SVGEGT, per germline. CDR3 sequence reads: CASSYSKVFSVDPDTQCF. CDR3 nucleotides: TGTGCCAGCAGTTACTCGAAGGTTTTTAGCGTTGACCCAGATACGCAGTGTTTT.